The 32 T cell receptor beta chains below all came from one sample that was sequenced in a study of cytomegalovirus exposure and HLA in healthy donors. PCR was performed using 60 Vbeta and 13 Jbeta primers. TCRdb's copy holds only in-frame clones and misses some; the assay was immunoSEQ multiplex PCR. The sample has approximately 90,000 clones; 85% are singletons. Source material: PBMCs. These receptors originate from a middle-aged man in good health and CMV-seropositive.

The rearrangement links TRBV6-5 to TRBJ2-1, with TRBD2 matching over 9 bases. There are 14 residues in the CDR3. Germline-derived CDR1 and CDR2 are MNHEY and SVGAGI. V dropped 2 bases and J dropped 6; count of bases not matched to a gene: 2. The CDR3 DNA reads TGTGCCAGCAGTTACGCACTAGCGGGCAATGAGCAGTTCTTC. Protein sequence: CASSYALAGNEQFF.

In this sample, this clone turned up a few times. V is TRBV10-3 and J is TRBJ2-1, with D unresolved. Trimming removed 11 bases at V and 10 bases at J, with 9 bases between. This CDR3 is built from 9 residues. The germline CDR1 and CDR2 sequences are ENHRY and SYGVKD. CDR3 residues: CASPKEQFF. CDR3 coding DNA: TGTGCCTCCCCCAAAGAGCAGTTCTTC.

The chain couples TRBV27 to TRBJ1-1, with TRBD1 as a possible D gene (6 bases). The CDR3 sequence is 14 residues long. V shed 2 bases and J shed 0 bases, with 7 bases lying between them. Germline CDR1 is MNHEY and CDR2 is SMNVEV (reference sequence). The CDR3: CASSLNRVNTEAFF. DNA of the CDR3: TGTGCCAGCAGTTTAAACAGGGTGAACACTGAAGCTTTCTTT.

This clone was counted only a few times. This chain connects TRBV7-6 to TRBJ2-3; D unclear. The V gene's germline CDR1 is SGHVS and CDR2 FNYEAQ. Deletions cut 3 bases from V and 5 bases from J, with 12 bases between. The CDR3 length is 14 residues. The CDR3 is CASSLQLFGDTQYF. The CDR3 bases are TGTGCCAGCAGCTTGCAACTATTTGGAGATACGCAGTATTTT. The full variable domain, in which reference TRBV7-6 and TRBJ2-3 provide the parts outside the CDR3, is GAGVSQSPRYKVTKRGQDVALRCDPISGHVSLYWYRQALGQGPEFLTYFNYEAQQDKSGLPNDRFSAERPEGSISTLTIQRTEQRDSAMYRCASSLQLFGDTQYFGPGTRLTVL.

In this sample, this clone turned up once. The rearrangement joins TRBV6-6 to TRBJ2-7, with a possible D match to TRBD2 (5 bases). The germline V and J ends were trimmed by 7 bases and 6 bases, with 16 bases remaining between them. Germline CDR1 reads MNHNY; CDR2 reads SVGAGI (reference sequence). This CDR3 region has 13 residues. This CDR3 reads CASTLPTRGEQYF. For the CDR3, the DNA is TGTGCCAGCACCCTGCCAACACGGGGCGAGCAGTACTTC.

This clone has just a few counts. CDR3 sequence: CSVYRVEHGYTF. CDR3 DNA sequence: TGCAGCGTTTACAGGGTGGAACATGGCTACACCTTC. This sequence joins TRBV29-1 and TRBJ1-2, with D possibly being TRBD1 (6 bases). The V end was cut by 5 bases, the J end by 6 bases, with 13 bases between. The CDR3 is 12 amino acids. Germline-derived CDR1 and CDR2 are SQVTM and ANQGSEA.

The chain combines TRBV11-1 with TRBJ1-1, with D perhaps matching TRBD1 (6 bases). The V gene's germline CDR1 is SGHAT and CDR2 FQDESV (reference sequence). The length of the CDR3 is 15 residues. V shed 0 bases and J shed 0 bases, with 8 bases lying between them. The CDR3 spells CASSLAGGLNTEAFF. The CDR3 region has the DNA TGTGCCAGCAGCTTAGCTGGGGGCTTGAACACTGAAGCTTTCTTT.

Note on this clone: This sample includes further DNA sequences coding for the same CDR3. The V and J genes are TRBV15 and TRBJ2-1; the match to TRBD2 covers 9 bases. This CDR3 comprises 15 residues. CDR1 is LNHNV, CDR2 YYDKDF, per germline (reference sequence). J lost 8 bases, V lost 0 bases, and 5 bases had no gene match. DNA for the CDR3: TGTGCCACCAGCAGAGAACTAGCGGGTACCCATGAGCAGTTCTTC. Protein sequence: CATSRELAGTHEQFF. Looking up the rest from reference TRBV15 and TRBJ2-1 gives the full variable domain: DAMVIQNPRYQVTQFGKPVTLSCSQTLNHNVMYWYQQKSSQAPKLLFHYYDKDFNNEADTPDNFQSRRPNTSFCFLDIRSPGLGDTAMYLCATSRELAGTHEQFFGPGTRLTVL.

The rearrangement uses TRBV6-5 and TRBJ1-1; a possible D gene is TRBD1 (5 bases). Trimming removed 6 bases at V and 1 base at J, with 15 bases between. The CDR3 extends over 15 amino acids. The germline CDR1 and CDR2 sequences are MNHEY and SVGAGI. The CDR3 reads CASRPTGARNTEAFF. The CDR3 DNA follows: TGTGCCAGCAGACCCACTGGGGCGCGGAACACTGAAGCTTTCTTT.

This sequence joins TRBV14 and TRBJ2-7; 7 bases fit TRBD1. The CDR3 runs 13 residues. With 3 bases clipped from V and 13 bases from J, the junction kept 12 bases outside the gene matches. From germline, CDR1 is SGHDN and CDR2 FVKESK. For the CDR3, the DNA is TGTGCCAGCAGCCAGGTACAGGGGCGACAGGTATACTTC. Protein sequence: CASSQVQGRQVYF.

This clone is a singleton in its sample. The CDR3 sequence: CASSLQGSNQPQHF. CDR3 nucleotide sequence: TGTGCCAGCAGCTTGCAGGGATCCAATCAGCCCCAGCATTTT. The J gene is TRBJ1-5, the V gene TRBV5-4; tentative D call: TRBD1 (5 bases). The V end was cut by 1 base, the J end by 3 bases, with 8 bases between. In germline, CDR1 is SGHNT, CDR2 YYREEE (reference sequence). The CDR3 totals 14 residues.

The chain uses TRBV5-4 and TRBJ2-1; D might be TRBD2 (5 bases). CDR1 is SGHNT, CDR2 YYREEE, per germline (reference sequence). The length of the CDR3 is 15 residues. V was trimmed by 0 bases and J by 2 bases, leaving 9 bases between them. The CDR3 DNA follows: TGTGCCAGCAGCTTGGGAGGGAAAGCCTACAATGAGCAGTTCTTC. Its protein is CASSLGGKAYNEQFF.

The V call is TRBV7-9, the J call TRBJ2-7; D is ambiguous. The V end was cut by 4 bases, the J end by 6 bases, with 10 bases between. From germline, CDR1 is SEHNR and CDR2 FQNEAQ (reference sequence). The CDR3 has 12 amino acids. The CDR3 is CASSSRVGEQYF. In DNA form, the CDR3 reads TGTGCCAGCAGCTCTCGGGTGGGCGAGCAGTACTTC.

This chain connects TRBV7-8 to TRBJ1-2, with TRBD1 matching 10 bases. Germline V gene sequence: CDR1 SGHVS, CDR2 FQNEAQ. The CDR3 has 15 amino acids. V gave up 0 bases and J gave up 7 bases; unmatched junction bases: 5. The CDR3 is CASSLATGTGVGYTF. CDR3 nucleotides: TGTGCCAGCAGCTTAGCTACCGGGACAGGGGTTGGCTACACCTTC.

V usage is TRBV5-8 and J usage is TRBJ2-7; 14 positions match TRBD2. CDR3 size: 18 residues. V lost 4 bases and J lost 0; bases outside the gene matches: 9. Germline V gene lookup returns CDR1 SGHTS and CDR2 YDEGEE. The CDR3 sequence: CASSRGTSGSTSSYEQYF. The CDR3 region has the DNA TGTGCCAGCAGCCGCGGGACTAGCGGGAGCACCAGCTCCTACGAGCAGTACTTC.

This CDR3 reads CASSHWTRPGEREGGETQYF. CDR3 bases: TGTGCCAGCAGTCACTGGACGCGCCCTGGGGAGAGGGAGGGGGGAGAGACCCAGTACTTC. The J gene is TRBJ2-5, the V gene TRBV27, with D maybe TRBD2 (7 bases). This CDR3 comprises 20 residues. CDR1 and CDR2 from the germline V gene are MNHEY and SMNVEV (reference sequence). The V end lost 5 bases, the J end lost 4 bases, and 32 bases lay between the germline ends.

The rearrangement uses TRBV27 and TRBJ2-3; 10 bases are shared with TRBD2. Germline CDR1 and CDR2: MNHEY and SMNVEV (reference sequence). The length of the CDR3 is 16 residues. Losses at the gene ends were 2 bases for V and 5 bases for J; bases not matched to a gene: 7. The CDR3 loop reads CASSLVLAGVIDTQYF. As DNA, the CDR3 is TGTGCCAGCAGTTTAGTCCTAGCGGGAGTAATAGATACGCAGTATTTT.

The chain joins TRBV10-1 to TRBJ2-5; 7 bases line up with TRBD2. J was trimmed by 7 bases and V by 0 bases; bases with no gene match: 2. The CDR3 sequence is 13 residues long. Germline V gives CDR1 WNHNN, CDR2 SYGVQD (reference sequence). The CDR3: CASSESSSGTQYF. The DNA for the CDR3 is TGCGCCAGCAGTGAGTCGTCTAGCGGGACCCAGTACTTC.

The chain uses TRBV19 and TRBJ1-5; possible D gene TRBD1, 5 bases. CDR3 length: 16 residues. V gave up 3 bases and J gave up 2 bases, with 14 bases separating them. Germline V CDR1 and CDR2: LNHDA, SQIVND (reference sequence). The CDR3 sequence is CASSIAQGGRNQPQHF. The CDR3 DNA follows: TGTGCCAGTAGTATTGCCCAGGGAGGTCGCAATCAGCCCCAGCATTTT.

V usage is TRBV7-9 and J usage is TRBJ2-5, with D tentatively TRBD1 (5 bases). The DNA end lines up better with TRBJ2-7; the J call may be wrong. Germline loops: CDR1 SEHNR, CDR2 FQNEAQ (reference sequence). The CDR3 runs to 13 residues. For the CDR3, the DNA is TGTGCCAGCAGCCGGTGGCAGGGCAGCGAGCAGTACTTC. Protein: CASSRWQGSEQYF.

This clone came up once. The J gene is TRBJ1-2, the V gene TRBV29-1; TRBD1 is a possible D gene (5 bases). V shed 7 bases and J shed 0 bases, with 15 bases lying between them. Germline lookup yields CDR1 SQVTM and CDR2 ANQGSEA. The CDR3 covers 14 residues. The CDR3 is CSARQDTANYGYTF. CDR3 nucleotide sequence: TGCAGCGCTCGCCAGGACACAGCTAACTATGGCTACACCTTC. Combining the CDR3 with reference TRBV29-1 and TRBJ1-2 gives the whole variable domain SAVISQKPSRDICQRGTSLTIQCQVDSQVTMMFWYRQQPGQSLTLIATANQGSEATYESGFVIDKFPISRPNLTFSTLTVSNMSPEDSSIYLCSARQDTANYGYTFGSGTRLTVV.

This sequence joins TRBV7-2 and TRBJ2-3; weak D call: TRBD1 (5 bases). V lost 0 bases, J lost 0 bases, and 10 bases lay in between. Germline values: CDR1 SGHTA, CDR2 FQGNSA. The CDR3 runs 16 residues. CDR3 DNA: TGTGCCAGCAGCTTAGCTGGGGCCTCTAGCACAGATACGCAGTATTTT. Residues: CASSLAGASSTDTQYF.

The chain links TRBV7-6 to TRBJ2-1; TRBD2 matches 9 bases. After removal of 5 bases from V and 9 bases from J, the junction contained 5 bases not matched to a gene. CDR1 is SGHVS, CDR2 FNYEAQ, per germline. This CDR3 comprises 13 residues. CDR3 in DNA: TGTGCCAGCAGCCCTTTACTAGCGGGTGAGCAGTTCTTC. Translating it yields CASSPLLAGEQFF.

The V and J genes are TRBV19 and TRBJ2-7, with TRBD1 identical over 7 bases. Per germline, CDR1 LNHDA and CDR2 SQIVND (reference sequence). The CDR3 sequence is 14 residues long. The J segment lost 1 base and the V segment lost 5 bases, leaving 5 bases of the junction unmatched. The CDR3 region has the DNA TGTGCCAGTAGTCTCCGACAGGGTTCCTACGAGCAGTACTTC. It codes for CASSLRQGSYEQYF.

This sequence joins TRBV5-6 and TRBJ1-3; 7 nucleotides match TRBD1. CDR3 length: 17 amino acids. CDR1 is SGHDT, CDR2 YYEEEE, per germline. The trim removed 2 bases at V and 4 bases at J, leaving 12 bases unmatched. The chain's CDR3 is CASSLSRTGALGNTIYF. The CDR3 DNA is TGTGCCAGCAGCTTAAGCCGAACAGGGGCACTAGGAAACACCATATATTTT.

A single count supports this clone. The chain carries TRBV15 and TRBJ1-2, with TRBD1 matching over 8 bases. V trimming: 3 bases; J trimming: 5 bases; junction bases outside the gene matches: 8. This CDR3 comprises 15 residues. CDR1 and CDR2 from the germline V gene are LNHNV and YYDKDF (reference sequence). In DNA, the CDR3 is TGTGCCACCAGCAGTGCCCGGACAGGGCGATATGGCTACACCTTC. Amino acids: CATSSARTGRYGYTF.

This clone showed up just a few times. Its ends do not fully match the called genes, so a read error is possible. V and J are TRBV18 and TRBJ1-6, with 9 bases aligning to TRBD1. This CDR3 spans 15 amino acids. CDR1 and CDR2 (germline): KGHSH, LQKENI. For the CDR3, the DNA is TGTGCCAGCTCTCCACAGGGGGCGCGAAATTCACCCCTCCACTTT. It yields the protein CASSPQGARNSPLHF. Full variable domain (remainder filled in from reference TRBV18 and TRBJ1-6): NAGVMQNPRHLVRRRGQEARLRCSPMKGHSHVYWYRQLPEEGLKFMVYLQKENIIDESGMPKERFSAEFPKEGPSILRIQQVVRGDSAAYFCASSPQGARNSPLHFGNGTRLTVT.

V is TRBV6-1 and J is TRBJ1-4; D call uncertain. CDR3 length: 14 amino acids. Germline CDR1 MNHNS, CDR2 SASEGT. Between the trimmed V and J ends, which lost 8 bases and 0 bases, there was a span of 10 bases. CDR3 amino acids: CASGVGATNEKLFF. DNA for the CDR3: TGTGCCAGCGGAGTCGGGGCAACTAATGAAAAACTGTTTTTT.

Notes on this clone: Germline and junction disagree at one end, which may indicate a read error. The gene calls are TRBV7-9 and TRBJ2-2, with 7 bases that match TRBD2. There are 18 residues in the CDR3. The germline gives CDR1 SEHNR, CDR2 FQNEAQ (reference sequence). For the CDR3, the DNA is TGTTCCAGCAGCTTTCCCCTCATAGCGGGTCCGCGCACCGGGGAGCTGTTTTTT. It translates to CSSSFPLIAGPRTGELFF.

The chain links TRBV27 to TRBJ1-5, with TRBD1 matching over 11 bases. J was trimmed by 7 bases and V by 1 base; bases with no gene match: 3. CDR1 and CDR2 from the germline V gene are MNHEY and SMNVEV (reference sequence). The CDR3 runs 15 residues. The CDR3 loop reads CASSLLGQGGQPQHF. In nucleotides, the CDR3 is TGTGCCAGCAGTTTATTGGGACAGGGGGGACAGCCCCAGCATTTT.

The V and J genes are TRBV5-6 and TRBJ2-2, with TRBD2 matching over 13 bases. From germline, CDR1 is SGHDT and CDR2 YYEEEE. The trim removed 7 bases at V and 5 bases at J, leaving 2 bases unmatched. CDR3 size: 14 residues. DNA for the CDR3: TGTGCCAGCGCGGGACTAGCGGGGACCGGGGAGCTGTTTTTT. Its translation is CASAGLAGTGELFF.

The J gene is TRBJ2-5, the V gene TRBV15; a weak D match, TRBD2 (7 bases). Trimming left V 1 base short and J 5 bases short, with 14 bases between. Germline CDR1 and CDR2: LNHNV and YYDKDF (reference sequence). The CDR3 runs to 15 residues. The CDR3 loop is CATSRVGGAGETQYF. The CDR3, as DNA: TGTGCCACCAGCAGAGTTGGGGGGGCCGGGGAGACCCAGTACTTC.